A single sample gave rise to the 25 T cell receptor beta chains below, sequenced in a study of T cells expressing NK-cell markers. With the 5' RACE reads reprocessed, TCRdb shows one record per CDR3 protein and no DNA. Its clone listing holds hundreds of thousands of distinct CDR3 sequences. The sample taken for sequencing was blood T cells: a sorted CD56 or NKG2C T cell subset, CD4+ or CD8+ T cells, or bulk PBMC T cells (not recorded which). Receptors originate from a woman aged 18 to 75 in good health.

This sequence joins TRBV4-1 and TRBJ2-1; without DNA, the TCRdb call of TRBD2 cannot be checked. The CDR3 covers 16 residues. The germline CDR1 and CDR2 sequences are MGHRA and YSYEKL. The CDR3 is CASSRTGTSGYNEQFF.

The chain joins TRBV15 to TRBJ2-7; TCRdb gives TRBD2 as the D gene, but with no DNA this cannot be confirmed. The germline V gene has CDR1 LNHNV and CDR2 YYDKDF (reference sequence). The CDR3 has 17 residues. The CDR3 spells CATSRGGLAGIGGEQYF.

The rearrangement links TRBV4-2 to TRBJ2-5; TCRdb names TRBD2, which stays unverified in the absence of DNA. In germline, CDR1 is LGHNA, CDR2 YNFKEQ. The CDR3 sequence is 15 residues long. CDR3: CASSQVLAGGETQYF.

The chain carries TRBV5-1 and TRBJ1-1. CDR1 SGHRS and CDR2 YFSETQ come from the germline V gene. The CDR3 runs to 14 residues. The CDR3 sequence: CASSLGPGGTEAFF.

The CDR3 is CASSQASSGELFF. The chain recombines TRBV14 with TRBJ2-2; TCRdb picks TRBD2, but there is no DNA to check that call. This CDR3 spans 13 amino acids. Germline assignment: CDR1 SGHDN and CDR2 FVKESK.

The rearrangement joins TRBV12-3 or TRBV12-4 to TRBJ2-7; TCRdb picks TRBD1, but there is no DNA to check that call. There are 13 residues in the CDR3. CDR3 amino acids: CASRRDLASEQYF.

The CDR3 sequence is CASSYLRTDTQYF. The chain combines TRBV6-5 with TRBJ2-3. Germline loops: CDR1 MNHEY, CDR2 SVGAGI. The CDR3 has 13 amino acids.

The J gene is TRBJ1-6, the V gene TRBV6-2 or TRBV6-3; absent DNA, TCRdb's TRBD1 call cannot be checked. Germline CDR1 MNHEY, CDR2 SVGEGT. The CDR3 length is 16 residues. The CDR3 sequence is CASSYSGPEIGSPLHF.

The chain joins TRBV4-3 to TRBJ2-3; without DNA, the TCRdb call of TRBD2 cannot be checked. CDR3 length: 16 residues. Germline assignment: CDR1 LGHNA and CDR2 YSLEER. The CDR3 reads CASSQDNAGSAGTQYF.

The V and J genes are TRBV12-3 or TRBV12-4 and TRBJ1-3. This CDR3 is built from 18 residues. CDR3 residues: CASSLWGTARFSGNTIYF.

V usage is TRBV7-2 and J usage is TRBJ1-4; with no DNA, the TCRdb D assignment of TRBD1 cannot be verified. Germline V CDR1 and CDR2: SGHTA, FQGNSA. The CDR3 runs 14 residues. CDR3 residues: CASGRGDPNEKLFF.

V is TRBV7-2 and J is TRBJ1-6. Per germline, CDR1 SGHTA and CDR2 FQGNSA. This CDR3 is 14 amino acids long. The CDR3 region is CASSLVVLNSPLHF.

The rearrangement uses TRBV15 and TRBJ2-3. CDR1 is LNHNV and CDR2 is YYDKDF in the germline V gene (reference sequence). The CDR3 is 12 amino acids. This chain's CDR3 is CATRGTADTQYF.

V usage is TRBV6-1 and J usage is TRBJ1-3; TCRdb proposes TRBD1, but this gene call is untestable without DNA. The CDR3 runs to 15 residues. Germline loops: CDR1 MNHNS, CDR2 SASEGT. The CDR3 region is CASGKGGYSGNTIYF.

The chain is built from TRBV4-3 and TRBJ2-7. Germline V gives CDR1 LGHNA, CDR2 YSLEER. The CDR3 is 14 amino acids. The CDR3 spells CASSQTGLSGEQYF.

The rearrangement joins TRBV15 to TRBJ2-4; TCRdb's D call, TRBD2, is unchecked because there is no DNA. Germline CDR1 LNHNV, CDR2 YYDKDF (reference sequence). This CDR3 comprises 15 residues. CDR3 region: CATRPKGAVLPIQYF.

The chain joins TRBV7-2 to TRBJ1-4; TCRdb's D gene call, TRBD1, goes unchecked for lack of DNA. This CDR3 has 16 amino acids. Germline-derived CDR1 and CDR2 are SGHTA and FQGNSA. The CDR3 reads CASSLDATGAHEKLFF.

This chain links TRBV5-1 with TRBJ1-1; the D gene TCRdb calls, TRBD1, cannot be checked with no DNA. The germline gives CDR1 SGHRS, CDR2 YFSETQ. The CDR3 sequence is 14 residues long. This CDR3 reads CASSEAGANTEAFF. Full variable domain (missing parts from reference TRBV5-1 and TRBJ1-1): KAGVTQTPRYLIKTRGQQVTLSCSPISGHRSVSWYQQTPGQGLQFLFEYFSETQRNKGNFPGRFSGRQFSNSRSEMNVSTLELGDSALYLCASSEAGANTEAFFGQGTRLTVV.

The chain combines TRBV3-1 with TRBJ2-7; TCRdb outputs TRBD2, but without DNA this stays unchecked. The CDR3 contains 14 residues. Germline assignment: CDR1 LGHDT and CDR2 YNNKEL (reference sequence). The CDR3 sequence: CASSPARPGGEQYF.

This chain links TRBV12-3 or TRBV12-4 with TRBJ1-4; TCRdb names TRBD1, which stays unverified in the absence of DNA. This CDR3 region has 13 residues. CDR3 in amino acids: CASKEGANEKLFF.

The V and J genes are TRBV7-2 and TRBJ2-5; lacking DNA, the TRBD2 call made by TCRdb goes unchecked. The CDR3 has 16 amino acids. CDR1 is SGHTA and CDR2 is FQGNSA in the germline V gene. CDR3 sequence reads: CASSLGASGRVETQYF.

The chain links TRBV28 to TRBJ2-1. The CDR3 sequence is 13 residues long. Per germline, CDR1 MDHEN and CDR2 SYDVKM. The CDR3 protein is CASSLEIANEQFF.

The chain couples TRBV15 to TRBJ1-2; the TRBD1 assignment by TCRdb is unverifiable without DNA. The CDR3 length is 15 residues. Per the germline V gene, CDR1 is LNHNV and CDR2 is YYDKDF (reference sequence). CDR3 amino acids: CATSNSRVGIDGYTF. Supplemented by reference TRBV15 and TRBJ1-2, the full variable domain reads DAMVIQNPRYQVTQFGKPVTLSCSQTLNHNVMYWYQQKSSQAPKLLFHYYDKDFNNEADTPDNFQSRRPNTSFCFLDIRSPGLGDTAMYLCATSNSRVGIDGYTFGSGTRLTVV.

The CDR3 spells CSALGQNPNEQFF. The chain recombines TRBV20-1 with TRBJ2-1; with no DNA, the TCRdb D assignment of TRBD1 cannot be verified. Germline values: CDR1 DFQATT, CDR2 SNEGSKA (reference sequence). This CDR3 region has 13 residues.

This chain links TRBV18 with TRBJ2-7; TCRdb outputs TRBD1, but without DNA this stays unchecked. The V gene's germline CDR1 is KGHSH and CDR2 LQKENI. The CDR3 is made up of 13 amino acids. The CDR3 sequence: CASSLGHFYEQYF.